What follows describes a single TCR beta chain. The antigen it binds to is not known. Nothing much larger sits one base from this clone, and base qualities are not available. From the germline V gene, CDR1 is MGHDK and CDR2 is SYGVNS. Taken from cysteine to phenylalanine, the CDR3 has 14 residues. Only the CDR3 portion is preserved as DNA: 42 bases, with reading frame beginning at the first base. V lost 2 bases and J lost 7 bases; the stretch between them is 15 bases long. TCR CDR3 regions were amplified from genomic DNA by multiplex PCR using the deep immunoSEQ assay. For each cell subset, the extracted genomic DNA was distributed evenly across all wells of several immunoSEQ 96-well plates, and each plate served as one replicate. For sorted subsets, around 200 ng genomic DNA, equal to 30,000 or so T cell genomes, was loaded into each replicate PCR. Purified libraries were quantified with a Qubit 3.0 fluorometer, sized on a Bioanalyzer 2100, and re-quantified with the KAPA Library Quantification kit. Every immunoSEQ 96-well plate was sequenced on a dedicated single-read 150-cycle Illumina NextSeq 550 flow cell. Per the source publication's procedure: Because the immunoSEQ output included only junctional sequences and no quality scores, the filtering could not be the same as the filtering used for full-length reads. To assign V/J genes and CDR3, sequences were annotated using PyIR, a Python wrapper for IgBLAST v1.9, with IMGT germline references. Reads with weak V/J assignments (E-value above 1e-6), missing CDR3, stop codons, out-of-frame junctions, or ambiguous translated residues were removed. V3J clonotypes were defined as sequences sharing the same inferred V gene, J gene, and CDR3 amino acid sequence. The percentage overlap between two repertoires was calculated by dividing the number of shared unique clonotypes by the size of the smaller repertoire. Repertoire richness was assessed with RTK rarefaction, the Chao1 estimator, and Recon v2.1 estimates of unobserved clonotypes. Generation probabilities for all TCRbeta clonotypes obtained by the gDNA method from a few donors were computed using OLGA. The table was pulled from immuneACCESS by TCRdb, which kept in-frame rearrangements only. Such tables lose some clones; where checked, under half of the loss comes from unresolved V genes, and the rest has no known cause. V and J calls and clone size are those listed in that table; D and trimming were worked out from the DNA. Within this sample are about 2.1 million clones, with roughly 91% of them counted one time only. The ten top clones hold roughly 1.7% of the sample.

The sample originates from a study of shared clonotypes between healthy human individuals (TCRdb year 2020). In the study overall: Three men and a couple of women, aged 18 to 49 years, made up the cohort. Different laboratories and diverse techniques were used to prepare libraries and sequence TCR repertoires, to increase sequencing depth and limit assay-specific biases. For each donor, CD4 naive and CD4 memory were each run on three plates, CD8 naive on two plates, and CD8 memory on one plate. Blood TCR repertoires of about five healthy adults were deeply sequenced to estimate repertoire size and the extent of clonotype sharing between individuals. Leukapheresis yielded between about 0.94 and 9 billion PBMCs per donor. Study-level results and caveats: Compared with non-shared clonotypes, clonotypes shared by all four sorted-subset donors had higher generation probabilities. Only blood was sampled, and tissue TCR repertoires likely differ from those in blood. Sharing across a handful of donors was observed for 4.5% to 6.5% of naive CD4, under 4% of naive CD8, 2% to 2.5% of memory CD4, and 0.4% of memory CD8 clonotypes. Estimated clonotype richness was generally larger for naive than for memory subsets. Pairwise subsampling indicated that sequencing depth was expected to affect the degree of clonotype sharing among donors. Even with the large sequencing depth, rarefaction of the sorted-subset datasets indicated that sequencing was incomplete. The small number of donors limited the genetic and exposure-history diversity represented.

CD8 naive samples were obtained by positive selection for CCR7 among CD45RO-negative cells, yielding a CD45RA+CCR7+ population from which TemRA cells were excluded. Healthy HIV-negative adults with no recently reported acute infections or vaccinations were included as donors. Every donor was a Caucasian adult residing in Nashville, Tennessee, USA. Blood was obtained by leukapheresis, after which PBMCs were separated by Ficoll-Histopaque density gradient centrifugation and cryopreserved in liquid nitrogen vapor phase. Analytical flow cytometry was used to check the purity and quantity of each magnetically sorted T cell population. Each sorted fraction had its genomic DNA isolated and then quantified by UV absorbance on a Nanodrop 2000c.

This TCR derives from a young man in good health. Some clones in this sample may be carry-over from other donors' samples. The chain is made from TRBV25-1 and TRBJ2-7; the D gene cannot be named for sure. The sample taken for sequencing was naive CD8+ T cells from PBMCs. This specimen's cell subset or site label, per the study, means: CD45RA+CCR7+. Here the CDR3 is given as CASSELSTSDEQYF. The nucleotides read TGTGCCAGCAGTGAACTAAGTACCTCGGATGAGCAGTACTTC.